A selection of T cell receptor beta chains follows, all from one sample in a study of blood T cell repertoires in COVID-19. Measured with immunoSEQ multiplex PCR; TCRdb has only the in-frame clones, and not every one. The table records 100,000 or so clones, roughly four fifths of them present only once. Source material: peripheral blood. The receptors shown here come from a man aged 65-85 years with active or convalescent COVID-19. CDR3s include the opening cysteine and the closing phenylalanine or tryptophan. Fields, in order: V gene, J gene, clone size, D gene, CDR3 protein, CDR3 DNA. D genes are given only for firm matches. Size is omitted from some rows. Given values are once, few, many or a class for expanded clones.

V gene: TRBV6-6; J gene: TRBJ1-1; clone size: .; D gene: .; CDR3 protein: CASYGNTEAFF; CDR3 DNA: TGTGCCAGTTACGGGAACACTGAAGCTTTCTTT
V gene: TRBV14; J gene: TRBJ2-2; clone size: once; D gene: TRBD2; CDR3 protein: CASSQKASGTGELFF; CDR3 DNA: TGTGCCAGCAGCCAAAAAGCTAGCGGCACCGGGGAGCTGTTTTTT
V gene: TRBV18; J gene: TRBJ2-2; clone size: .; D gene: .; CDR3 protein: CASSPSLNTGELFF; CDR3 DNA: TGTGCCAGCTCACCATCCCTGAACACCGGGGAGCTGTTTTTT
V gene: TRBV5-6; J gene: TRBJ2-7; clone size: .; D gene: TRBD1; CDR3 protein: CASRSTGGDYEQYF; CDR3 DNA: TGTGCCAGCAGGTCGACAGGGGGTGACTACGAGCAGTACTTC
V gene: TRBV3-1/TRBV3-2; J gene: TRBJ2-3; clone size: once; D gene: TRBD2; CDR3 protein: CASSQASGGAGDTQYF; CDR3 DNA: TGTGCCAGCAGCCAGGCTAGCGGGGGGGCCGGTGATACGCAGTATTTT
V gene: TRBV1; J gene: TRBJ2-7; clone size: .; D gene: .; CDR3 protein: CTSSQGDRGPYEQYF; CDR3 DNA: TGCACCAGCAGCCAAGGAGATAGGGGGCCCTACGAGCAGTACTTC
V gene: TRBV19; J gene: TRBJ2-3; clone size: few; D gene: TRBD2; CDR3 protein: CASSRGLAETQYF; CDR3 DNA: TGTGCCAGTAGTAGGGGACTAGCGGAGACGCAGTATTTT
V gene: TRBV7-3; J gene: TRBJ1-5; clone size: .; D gene: TRBD1; CDR3 protein: CASSSLDRESCNQPQHF; CDR3 DNA: TGTGCCAGCAGCTCACTGGACAGGGAAAGTTGCAATCAGCCCCAGCATTTT
V gene: TRBV5-1; J gene: TRBJ2-2; clone size: .; D gene: TRBD2; CDR3 protein: CASSLEASGRTGELFF; CDR3 DNA: TGCGCCAGCAGCCTGGAGGCTAGCGGGAGAACCGGGGAGCTGTTTTTT
V gene: TRBV9; J gene: TRBJ2-2; clone size: .; D gene: .; CDR3 protein: CASSVGVGGSGELFF; CDR3 DNA: TGTGCCAGCAGCGTAGGAGTAGGGGGATCCGGGGAGCTGTTTTTT
V gene: TRBV20-1; J gene: TRBJ1-1; clone size: few; D gene: TRBD1; CDR3 protein: CSARDRDEAFF; CDR3 DNA: TGCAGTGCTAGGGACAGGGACGAAGCTTTCTTT
V gene: TRBV6-5; J gene: TRBJ2-2; clone size: .; D gene: TRBD2; CDR3 protein: CASTGLAGPRGELFF; CDR3 DNA: TGTGCCAGCACCGGGCTAGCGGGTCCTAGGGGGGAGCTGTTTTTT
V gene: TRBV2; J gene: TRBJ2-3; clone size: many; D gene: .; CDR3 protein: CASSSRVRTDTQYF; CDR3 DNA: TGTGCCAGCAGCTCTCGAGTCCGCACAGATACGCAGTATTTT
V gene: TRBV6-5; J gene: TRBJ2-1; clone size: .; D gene: TRBD1; CDR3 protein: CASEGQGGNEQFF; CDR3 DNA: TGTGCCAGCGAAGGACAGGGTGGCAATGAGCAGTTCTTC
V gene: TRBV30; J gene: TRBJ2-5; clone size: few; D gene: TRBD2; CDR3 protein: CASRLAGRETQYF; CDR3 DNA: TGTGCCTCAAGACTAGCGGGGAGGGAGACCCAGTACTTC
V gene: TRBV2; J gene: TRBJ2-7; clone size: .; D gene: .; CDR3 protein: CASSEQGRTYEQYF; CDR3 DNA: TGTGCCAGCAGTGAACAGGGAAGGACATACGAGCAGTACTTC
V gene: TRBV3-1/TRBV3-2; J gene: TRBJ2-5; clone size: .; D gene: TRBD2; CDR3 protein: CASSRGLAGETQYF; CDR3 DNA: TGTGCCAGCAGCCGGGGACTAGCGGGGGAGACCCAGTACTTC
V gene: TRBV7-8; J gene: TRBJ1-1; clone size: .; D gene: TRBD1; CDR3 protein: CASSLVRGTGLKAFF; CDR3 DNA: TGTGCCAGCAGCTTAGTTCGTGGGACAGGGCTCAAAGCTTTCTTT
V gene: TRBV2; J gene: TRBJ2-3; clone size: .; D gene: TRBD2; CDR3 protein: CASSAYLAGSTDTQYF; CDR3 DNA: TGTGCCAGCAGTGCCTACCTAGCGGGAAGCACAGATACGCAGTATTTT
V gene: TRBV29-1; J gene: TRBJ1-1; clone size: .; D gene: TRBD1; CDR3 protein: CSAAAGTGRTEAFF; CDR3 DNA: TGCAGCGCAGCTGCCGGGACAGGGAGAACTGAAGCTTTCTTT
V gene: TRBV27; J gene: TRBJ2-3; clone size: .; D gene: TRBD2; CDR3 protein: CASSPTSANTDTQYF; CDR3 DNA: TGTGCCAGCAGTCCCACTAGCGCCAACACAGATACGCAGTATTTT
V gene: TRBV5-1; J gene: TRBJ2-5; clone size: few; D gene: .; CDR3 protein: CASSLGFGGGKETQYF; CDR3 DNA: TGCGCCAGCAGCTTGGGTTTTGGGGGAGGTAAAGAGACCCAGTACTTC
V gene: TRBV4-2; J gene: TRBJ2-3; clone size: .; D gene: .; CDR3 protein: CASSRGGDSLIRDTQYF; CDR3 DNA: TGTGCCAGCAGCCGAGGTGGGGACTCCCTCATACGAGATACGCAGTATTTT
V gene: TRBV9; J gene: TRBJ2-1; clone size: .; D gene: TRBD2; CDR3 protein: CASSVRGLEPNEQFF; CDR3 DNA: TGTGCCAGCAGCGTAAGGGGACTAGAGCCAAATGAGCAGTTCTTC
V gene: TRBV19; J gene: TRBJ2-5; clone size: .; D gene: TRBD1; CDR3 protein: CATREQGGPETQYF; CDR3 DNA: TGTGCCACCCGGGAACAGGGGGGTCCCGAGACCCAGTACTTC
V gene: TRBV30; J gene: TRBJ1-6; clone size: .; D gene: .; CDR3 protein: CAWSRRGYNSPLHF; CDR3 DNA: TGTGCCTGGAGTAGGAGGGGCTATAATTCACCCCTCCACTTT
V gene: TRBV7-6; J gene: TRBJ2-2; clone size: .; D gene: TRBD1; CDR3 protein: CASSYPLTGTNTGELFF; CDR3 DNA: TGTGCCAGCAGCTACCCATTGACAGGGACGAACACCGGGGAGCTGTTTTTT
V gene: TRBV19; J gene: TRBJ1-1; clone size: .; D gene: TRBD1; CDR3 protein: CASSPGTGVTEAFF; CDR3 DNA: TGTGCCAGTAGTCCCGGGACAGGGGTCACTGAAGCTTTCTTT
V gene: TRBV12-3/TRBV12-4; J gene: TRBJ1-2; clone size: few; D gene: TRBD1; CDR3 protein: CASSLPGGYGYTF; CDR3 DNA: TGTGCCAGCAGCCTACCAGGGGGATATGGCTACACCTTC
V gene: TRBV18; J gene: TRBJ2-5; clone size: few; D gene: .; CDR3 protein: CASSPAGMETQYF; CDR3 DNA: TGTGCCAGCTCACCGGCAGGGATGGAGACCCAGTACTTC
V gene: TRBV15; J gene: TRBJ1-1; clone size: .; D gene: .; CDR3 protein: CATGDSSLEAFF; CDR3 DNA: TGTGCCACCGGCGACAGTTCCCTTGAAGCTTTCTTT
V gene: TRBV10-3; J gene: TRBJ2-7; clone size: few; D gene: .; CDR3 protein: CAISESQGSYEQYF; CDR3 DNA: TGTGCCATCAGTGAAAGTCAGGGGTCCTACGAGCAGTACTTC
V gene: TRBV6-4; J gene: TRBJ2-5; clone size: .; D gene: .; CDR3 protein: CASSDSDGGARETQYF; CDR3 DNA: TGTGCCAGCAGTGACTCAGATGGAGGGGCGCGGGAGACCCAGTACTTC
V gene: TRBV6-2/TRBV6-3; J gene: TRBJ1-1; clone size: .; D gene: .; CDR3 protein: CASSNTYRANEAFF; CDR3 DNA: TGTGCCAGCAGTAACACTTACAGGGCTAATGAAGCTTTCTTT
V gene: TRBV28; J gene: TRBJ2-3; clone size: once; D gene: TRBD2; CDR3 protein: CASSLTLTSGTSQHPTQYF; CDR3 DNA: TGTGCCAGCAGTTTAACTCTCACCTCCGGGACTAGCCAGCATCCGACGCAGTATTTT
V gene: TRBV19; J gene: TRBJ1-1; clone size: few; D gene: .; CDR3 protein: CASSIRGPNTEAFF; CDR3 DNA: TGTGCCAGTAGTATCAGGGGACCCAACACTGAAGCTTTCTTT
V gene: TRBV5-1; J gene: TRBJ2-5; clone size: .; D gene: TRBD2; CDR3 protein: CASRAGGRQETQYF; CDR3 DNA: TGCGCCAGCAGGGCGGGAGGGAGGCAAGAGACCCAGTACTTC
V gene: TRBV30; J gene: TRBJ1-4; clone size: .; D gene: .; CDR3 protein: CAGRVFDEKLFF; CDR3 DNA: TGTGCCGGCAGGGTTTTCGATGAAAAACTGTTTTTT
V gene: TRBV27; J gene: TRBJ2-5; clone size: once; D gene: TRBD2; CDR3 protein: CASSNKAGGPQETQYF; CDR3 DNA: TGTGCCAGCAGTAACAAAGCGGGAGGCCCCCAAGAGACCCAGTACTTC
V gene: TRBV28; J gene: TRBJ2-5; clone size: .; D gene: .; CDR3 protein: CASSLTGDYQETQYF; CDR3 DNA: TGTGCCAGCAGCTTGACAGGGGACTATCAAGAGACCCAGTACTTC
V gene: TRBV30; J gene: TRBJ2-1; clone size: .; D gene: TRBD2; CDR3 protein: CASLVGGSSYNEQFF; CDR3 DNA: TGTGCCTCCCTCGTAGGCGGGAGCTCCTACAATGAGCAGTTCTTC
V gene: TRBV7-8; J gene: TRBJ2-7; clone size: once; D gene: .; CDR3 protein: CASSSRDFYEQYF; CDR3 DNA: TGTGCCAGCAGCAGCCGGGACTTCTACGAGCAGTACTTC